This T cell receptor beta chain was sequenced in a study of CD8 T cells in Susac syndrome. CD8+ and CD4+ T cells from blood underwent TCR beta sequencing, which was carried out in a high-throughput format. FACS was used to enrich TEMRA cells, whereas the CD8+ and CD4+ T cells were obtained by negative isolation. Reverse transcription of roughly 0.5 to 1 ug RNA was carried out with random hexamers. MiXCR, run by TCRdb on the immunoSEQ multiplex PCR reads, gives a single entry per CDR3 protein. The repertoire holds more than 150,000 distinct CDR3 sequences, with over 85% as singletons. CDR3 length: 16 residues. Germline V gene sequence: CDR1 SGDLS, CDR2 YYNGEE. V lost 0 bases and J lost 1; bases outside the gene matches: 3.

The gene calls are TRBV9 and TRBJ2-4; TRBD2 matches at 8 bases. This receptor was taken from a human donor with multiple sclerosis. The sample comprised CD8+ T cells from PBMCs. CDR3 sequence (DNA): TGTGCCAGCAGCGTAGGAGGCGGGGGGGCCAAAAACATTCAGTACTTC. The encoded protein is CASSVGGGGAKNIQYF.